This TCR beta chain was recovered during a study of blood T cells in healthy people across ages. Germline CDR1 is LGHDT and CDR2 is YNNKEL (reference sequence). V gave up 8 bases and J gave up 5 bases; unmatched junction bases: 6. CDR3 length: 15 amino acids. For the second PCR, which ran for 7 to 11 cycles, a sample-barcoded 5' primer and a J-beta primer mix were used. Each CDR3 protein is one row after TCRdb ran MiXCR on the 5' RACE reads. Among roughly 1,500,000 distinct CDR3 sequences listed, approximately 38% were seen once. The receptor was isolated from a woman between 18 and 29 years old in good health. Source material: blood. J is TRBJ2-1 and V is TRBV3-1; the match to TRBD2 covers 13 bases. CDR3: CASGTGLAGNNEQFF. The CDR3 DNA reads TGTGCCAGCGGGACGGGACTAGCGGGGAACAATGAGCAGTTCTTC.